Following are 20 T cell receptor beta chains from one sample sequenced in a study of blood T cells in healthy people across ages. Next came a second PCR, run for about 6 to 12 cycles, which used a sample-barcoded 5' primer along with a J-beta primer mix. TCRdb passed the 5' RACE reads through MiXCR, listing each CDR3 protein once. The sample has roughly 930,000 distinct CDR3 sequences, about 48% seen once. The sample comprised blood. The source of these receptors is a man aged 30 to 45 in good health.

In nucleotides, the CDR3 is TGTGCCTGGAGTGAGGGACAGCTTGAAGCTTTCTTT. Protein: CAWSEGQLEAFF. This chain connects TRBV30 to TRBJ1-1, with 7 bases fitting TRBD1. CDR1 GTSNPN and CDR2 SVGIG come from the germline V gene (reference sequence). The CDR3 totals 12 residues. V shed 1 base and J 7 bases; nucleotides not matched to a gene: 3.

The gene calls are TRBV28 and TRBJ1-1, with D perhaps TRBD1 (6 bases). V was cut by 3 bases and J by 5 bases, with 13 bases left in between. The CDR3 is 14 residues long. Germline lookup yields CDR1 MDHEN and CDR2 SYDVKM. CDR3 DNA sequence: TGTGCCAGCAGTTTCAATGGTAGGGGGACTGAAGCTTTCTTT. Residues: CASSFNGRGTEAFF.

The chain has TRBV6-1 and TRBJ2-7, with TRBD2 matching over 12 bases. TRBJ2-5 explains the end of the DNA better; the J call may be wrong. This CDR3 comprises 15 residues. CDR1 is MNHNS and CDR2 is SASEGT in the germline V gene. The CDR3 reads CASSVTSGGGETQYF. The CDR3 DNA is TGTGCCAGCAGTGTGACTAGCGGGGGTGGAGAGACCCAGTACTTC.

The V and J genes are TRBV29-1 and TRBJ2-1; 8 nucleotides agree with TRBD2. Germline lookup yields CDR1 SQVTM and CDR2 ANQGSEA. The CDR3 is 16 amino acids. With 7 bases clipped from V and 2 bases from J, the junction kept 13 bases outside the gene matches. The CDR3 nucleotides are TGCAGCGCCGGCGGGGGGAGCGGGGATACCTACAATGAGCAGTTCTTC. It codes for CSAGGGSGDTYNEQFF.

The chain couples TRBV7-3 to TRBJ2-7; tentatively, D is TRBD2 (6 bases). Germline V lookup: CDR1 SGHTA, CDR2 FQGTGA. The CDR3 is 13 amino acids. Trimming pared 4 bases from V and 5 bases from J, leaving 12 bases between. CDR3 loop: CASSSGGGNEQYF. The CDR3 bases are TGTGCCAGCAGCTCAGGTGGCGGGAACGAGCAGTACTTC.

The chain recombines TRBV12-3 or TRBV12-4 with TRBJ1-1; unclear D gene. Trimming shortened V by 1 base and J by 1 base, and 10 bases separated the two germline ends. The CDR3 covers 15 residues. CDR3 coding DNA: TGTGCCAGCAGTTTAGGTCTGGGCAAGAACACTGAAGCTTTCTTT. Protein: CASSLGLGKNTEAFF.

This sequence joins TRBV20-1 and TRBJ2-3, with TRBD2 identical over 7 bases. The CDR3 sequence is 16 residues long. J lost 6 bases, V lost 0 bases, and 12 bases had no gene match. Germline V gives CDR1 DFQATT, CDR2 SNEGSKA (reference sequence). The CDR3 DNA follows: TGCAGTGCTAGAGATCACGGGGGGTCGGCCCTCGATACGCAGTATTTT. The encoded protein is CSARDHGGSALDTQYF.

Details on this clonotype: A much larger clonotype is one base distant, so this may be a read error. V gene TRBV27 combines with J gene TRBJ1-6, with no clear D. The ends were cut back, 2 bases at V and 7 bases at J, with 9 bases in the middle. The CDR3 extends over 14 amino acids. CDR1 and CDR2 (germline): MNHEY, SMNVEV (reference sequence). The CDR3 nucleotides are TGTGCCAGCAGTTTAGACAAATCCAATTCACCCCTCCACTTT. This encodes CASSLDKSNSPLHF.

This clonotype has only a few counts. This sequence joins TRBV12-3 or TRBV12-4 and TRBJ2-6, with a tentative D call TRBD1 (5 bases). The CDR3 length is 16 residues. The V end was cut by 5 bases, the J end by 2 bases, with 13 bases between. The CDR3 sequence: CASSPNHRTGANVLTF. CDR3 coding DNA: TGTGCCAGCAGTCCCAACCACAGGACTGGGGCCAACGTCCTGACTTTC.

This clonotype was seen more than once but under ten times. J is TRBJ2-7 and V is TRBV4-1; TRBD2 agrees at 10 bases. J was trimmed by 1 base and V by 0 bases; bases with no gene match: 12. The CDR3 totals 19 residues. The V gene's germline CDR1 is MGHRA and CDR2 YSYEKL. The CDR3 nucleotides read TGCGCCAGCAGCCAAGATAGAGGGCTTCTAGCGGGGGTTTCCTACGAGCAGTACTTC. This encodes CASSQDRGLLAGVSYEQYF.

V is TRBV5-5 and J is TRBJ2-1, with TRBD1 identical over 8 bases. J was trimmed by 5 bases and V by 4 bases; bases with no gene match: 8. The CDR3 sequence is 15 residues long. CDR1 and CDR2 from the germline V gene are SGHKS and YYEKEE (reference sequence). The CDR3 region has the DNA TGTGCCAGCAGCCCTGGGACAGGTAGGGACAATGAGCAGTTCTTC. This translates into CASSPGTGRDNEQFF.

The rearrangement links TRBV28 to TRBJ1-2; 7 bases fit TRBD1. Germline V gene lookup returns CDR1 MDHEN and CDR2 SYDVKM. With V trimmed by 6 bases and J by 8 bases, 12 bases remained unmatched. The CDR3 consists of 14 residues. CDR3 protein: CASRQPATGKGYTF. The DNA of the CDR3 is TGTGCCAGCAGACAGCCTGCGACAGGGAAGGGCTACACCTTC.

Comments on this clonotype: The junction departs from the called germline gene at one end, perhaps through a read error. The rearrangement links TRBV7-7 to TRBJ2-5; no clear D gene. The CDR3 is 13 amino acids. The germline gives CDR1 SSHAT, CDR2 FNYEAQ (reference sequence). This chain's CDR3 is CASSPSEQETQYF. Here the CDR3 DNA reads TGTGCTAGCAGCCCATCAGAACAAGAGACCCAGTACTTC.

V and J are TRBV19 and TRBJ1-1, with D tentatively TRBD1 (5 bases). The V end was cut by 3 bases, the J end by 1 base, with 12 bases between. The CDR3 runs 15 residues. Germline lookup yields CDR1 LNHDA and CDR2 SQIVND (reference sequence). CDR3 protein: CASSIPGQGNTEAFF. The CDR3 DNA reads as TGTGCCAGTAGTATTCCGGGCCAGGGGAACACTGAAGCTTTCTTT. Supplemented by reference TRBV19 and TRBJ1-1, the full variable domain reads DGGITQSPKYLFRKEGQNVTLSCEQNLNHDAMYWYRQDPGQGLRLIYYSQIVNDFQKGDIAEGYSVSREKKESFPLTVTSAQKNPTAFYLCASSIPGQGNTEAFFGQGTRLTVV.

This clonotype was found once. One end of the junction does not line up with germline, which may come from a read error. The J gene is TRBJ2-1, the V gene TRBV6-5, with TRBD1 as a possible D gene (5 bases). Germline V CDR1 and CDR2: MNHEY, SVGAGI. The CDR3 has 14 residues. The DNA of the CDR3 is TGTGCCAGTCGGCCTCAGGGATTCAAGAATGAGCGGTTCTTC. It encodes CASRPQGFKNERFF.

The chain uses TRBV6-5 and TRBJ1-1, with D possibly being TRBD1 (5 bases). This CDR3 has 15 amino acids. From germline, CDR1 is MNHEY and CDR2 SVGAGI. V shed 6 bases and J shed 2 bases, with 16 bases lying between them. This CDR3 is CASRVGQGGNTEAFF. CDR3 in DNA: TGTGCCAGCAGGGTCGGGCAGGGTGGTAACACTGAAGCTTTCTTT.

This clonotype was picked up a small number of times. J is TRBJ1-4 and V is TRBV4-1; D not certain. The CDR3 is made up of 16 amino acids. Germline V CDR1 and CDR2: MGHRA, YSYEKL. Between the trimmed V and J ends, which lost 0 bases and 0 bases, there was a span of 8 bases. In DNA form, the CDR3 reads TGCGCCAGCAGCCAAGATCAGGTAGCAACTAATGAAAAACTGTTTTTT. Its protein product is CASSQDQVATNEKLFF.

This clonotype was observed a handful of times. The chain links TRBV25-1 to TRBJ2-7; 7 bases agree with TRBD2. Trimming cost V 5 bases and J 0 bases; bases outside gene matches: 10. The V gene's germline CDR1 is MGHDK and CDR2 SYGVNS. The CDR3 contains 16 residues. The CDR3 is CASSPLGGRSSYEQYF. In nucleotides, the CDR3 is TGTGCCAGCAGTCCCCTGGGGGGGAGGAGCTCCTACGAGCAGTACTTC.

As for this clonotype: The limits of the CDR3 on the DNA are not certain, so only TCRdb's listed CDR3 is given. The chain joins TRBV5-1 to TRBJ1-1; the DNA was not compared with TRBD1, the D call given in the table. Looked up from germline, CDR1 is SGHRS and CDR2 is YFSETQ. Termini included, the CDR3 measures 15 amino acids. The CDR3 here is CASSTSDRSNTEAFF.

There are many counts of this clonotype. The chain has TRBV12-3 or TRBV12-4 and TRBJ2-3, with D possibly being TRBD1 (5 bases). V lost 10 bases to trimming and J lost 0 bases, with 11 bases between them. This CDR3 has 13 amino acids. CDR3 sequence: CATRQGSTDTQYF. Written as DNA, the CDR3 is TGTGCCACCCGGCAGGGCAGCACAGATACGCAGTATTTT.